A single sample gave rise to the 22 T cell receptor beta chains below, sequenced in a study of human T cells and chemical hapten exposure. One entry per CDR3 protein results from TCRdb running MiXCR on the RACE reads. The table has around 300,000 distinct CDR3 sequences, 4.5% to 5.5% seen once. Time point meaning: pre-sensitization, week 0. As for treatment: therapeutic diphenylcyclopropenone sensitization with weekly scalp DPC. Source: whole blood, taken in connection with sensitization to the hapten diphenylcyclopropenone (DPC). The receptors stem from a woman aged 18-35 years with alopecia areata. Some clones in this sample may be carry-over from other donors' samples.

This clonotype was seen a handful of times. This sequence joins TRBV28 and TRBJ1-5, with a possible D match to TRBD1 (5 bases). The CDR3 sequence is 13 residues long. V lost 8 bases and J 5 bases, leaving 13 bases between the germline ends. Germline CDR1 is MDHEN and CDR2 is SYDVKM. DNA for the CDR3: TGTGCCAGCTTGCGGCAGGGTGATCAGCCCCAGCATTTT. Amino acids: CASLRQGDQPQHF.

This clonotype has just a few counts. The V call is TRBV5-1, the J call TRBJ1-6, with D uncertain. This CDR3 has 15 amino acids. The germline V and J ends were trimmed by 0 bases and 4 bases, with 8 bases remaining between them. The germline V gene encodes CDR1 SGHRS and CDR2 YFSETQ. Here the CDR3 DNA reads TGCGCCAGCAGCTTGGATCAGTCTTATAATTCACCCCTCCACTTT. Encoded protein: CASSLDQSYNSPLHF.

Ten or more counts support this clonotype. The rearrangement links TRBV7-2 to TRBJ2-5; 11 bases line up with TRBD1. The junction had 10 bases not matched to a gene; V was cut back by 3 bases and J by 4 bases. Germline assignment: CDR1 SGHTA and CDR2 FQGNSA. The CDR3 sequence is 17 residues long. The CDR3 DNA sequence: TGTGCCAGCAGCTTCAGGACAGGGGGCGTTTTGGGAGAGACCCAGTACTTC. As protein: CASSFRTGGVLGETQYF.

This clonotype was picked up many times. CDR3 coding DNA: TGTGCCAGCAGTATGACCGGGACAAAGCCCACCGGGGAGCTGTTTTTT. This translates into CASSMTGTKPTGELFF. V is TRBV6-2 or TRBV6-3 and J is TRBJ2-2; possibly TRBD1 for D (6 bases). The CDR3 contains 16 residues. Germline CDR1 reads MNHEY; CDR2 reads SVGEGT. The ends were cut back, 5 bases at V and 4 bases at J, with 17 bases in the middle.

The CDR3 DNA sequence: TGCAGCGCAGAAAGGGGCCCGAACACCGGGGAGCTGTTTTTT. It codes for CSAERGPNTGELFF. The rearrangement uses TRBV29-1 and TRBJ2-2; possible D gene TRBD1, 5 bases. CDR1 is SQVTM, CDR2 ANQGSEA, per germline. The CDR3 consists of 14 residues. Trimming pared 7 bases from V and 0 bases from J, leaving 12 bases between.

This clonotype was recorded many times. V usage is TRBV18 and J usage is TRBJ1-3; 7 bases align to TRBD1. From germline, CDR1 is KGHSH and CDR2 LQKENI. The J segment lost 0 bases and the V segment lost 5 bases, leaving 4 bases of the junction unmatched. The CDR3 length is 15 residues. The CDR3 DNA follows: TGTGCCAGCTCATCACAGGGGAGCTCTGGAAACACCATATATTTT. Translated: CASSSQGSSGNTIYF.

The rearrangement joins TRBV6-6 to TRBJ1-1, with 8 bases matching TRBD1. The CDR3 has 15 amino acids. Unmatched junction bases numbered 9, after V lost 0 bases and J lost 9 bases. CDR1 is MNHNY, CDR2 SVGAGI, per germline (reference sequence). CDR3 DNA: TGTGCCAGCAGTTACTCGGCAGGGGGCGATATTAAAGCTTTCTTT. It is translated as CASSYSAGGDIKAFF.

This chain joins TRBV4-3 and TRBJ1-2, with D possibly TRBD1 on 5 matching bases. The CDR3 runs 14 residues. Trimming cost V 0 bases and J 4 bases, with 9 bases left between them. Germline-derived CDR1 and CDR2 are LGHNA and YSLEER. In DNA, the CDR3 is TGCGCCAGCAGCCAAGACAGGGAGCGCTATGGCTACACCTTC. Its protein is CASSQDRERYGYTF.

This clonotype was observed at least ten times. V usage is TRBV5-4 and J usage is TRBJ2-3; D is ambiguous. V was cut by 1 base and J by 2 bases, with 8 bases left in between. Germline V gene data show CDR1 as SGHNT and CDR2 as YYREEE (reference sequence). This CDR3 is 14 amino acids long. CDR3 in DNA: TGTGCCAGCAGCTTGTGGACCGCCACAGATACGCAGTATTTT. It codes for CASSLWTATDTQYF.

This clonotype was counted between two and nine times. The chain combines TRBV6-6 with TRBJ2-7; TRBD1 agrees at 9 bases. CDR3 size: 18 residues. J gave up 4 bases and V 2 bases, and 15 bases lay outside the gene matches. Germline CDR1 is MNHNY and CDR2 is SVGAGI (reference sequence). CDR3 bases: TGTGCCAGCAGTTACCCGACGGGATACGGACAGGGGAAGTACGAGCAGTACTTC. Residues: CASSYPTGYGQGKYEQYF.

This chain uses TRBV18 with TRBJ1-5, with D possibly matching TRBD1 (5 bases). The germline V and J ends were trimmed by 2 bases and 6 bases, with 11 bases remaining between them. This CDR3 region has 14 residues. Germline loops: CDR1 KGHSH, CDR2 LQKENI. The CDR3 protein is CASSPGAGGQPQHF. CDR3 sequence (DNA): TGTGCCAGCTCACCAGGGGCGGGCGGTCAGCCCCAGCATTTT.

This chain uses TRBV24-1 with TRBJ2-6; D is tentatively TRBD1 or TRBD2 (5 bases each). Trimming took 5 bases from V and 4 from J, leaving 8 bases between them. The CDR3 has 14 amino acids. Looked up from germline, CDR1 is KGHDR and CDR2 is SFDVKD. CDR3 sequence (DNA): TGTGCCACCAGTGCAGGGACCGGGGCCAACGTCCTGACTTTC. It encodes CATSAGTGANVLTF.

This clonotype was picked up many times. The J gene is TRBJ2-2, the V gene TRBV6-4; D call uncertain. CDR1 MRHNA and CDR2 SNTAGT come from the germline V gene. Trimming cost V 3 bases and J 5 bases, with 7 bases left between them. The length of the CDR3 is 13 residues. As DNA, the CDR3 is TGTGCCAGCAGTGAGCATGGGACCGGGGAGCTGTTTTTT. Amino acid sequence: CASSEHGTGELFF.

This clonotype was detected ten times or more. The CDR3 sequence: CSANLRGGSTDTQYF. In nucleotides, the CDR3 is TGCAGCGCTAACCTTAGGGGGGGGAGCACAGATACGCAGTATTTT. The rearrangement links TRBV29-1 to TRBJ2-3; tentative D call: TRBD2 (7 bases). V dropped 7 bases and J dropped 0 bases, with 17 bases sitting between them. The CDR3 consists of 15 residues. Germline lookup yields CDR1 SQVTM and CDR2 ANQGSEA.

The sample holds a few counts of this clonotype. This sequence joins TRBV4-3 and TRBJ2-3; 12 bases align to TRBD2. V gave up 4 bases and J gave up 4 bases; unmatched junction bases: 6. Germline CDR1 is LGHNA and CDR2 is YSLEER. This CDR3 contains 16 residues. Here the CDR3 reads CASSPLAGGPSDTQYF. In DNA, the CDR3 is TGCGCCAGCAGCCCGCTAGCGGGGGGGCCCTCAGATACGCAGTATTTT.

The rearrangement links TRBV27 to TRBJ2-5, with unresolved D. This CDR3 contains 14 residues. V was trimmed by 5 bases and J by 5 bases, leaving 15 bases between them. CDR1 is MNHEY and CDR2 is SMNVEV in the germline V gene (reference sequence). The CDR3 region is CASSTLQPGETQYF. CDR3 in DNA: TGTGCCAGCAGTACGTTACAGCCTGGGGAGACCCAGTACTTC.

This clonotype was seen more than once but under ten times. The chain recombines TRBV5-5 with TRBJ1-2; 8 bases line up with TRBD1. Losses at the gene ends were 1 base for V and 4 bases for J; bases not matched to a gene: 6. CDR3 length equals 15 residues. Germline CDR1 SGHKS, CDR2 YYEKEE (reference sequence). CDR3 bases: TGTGCCAGCAGCTTGAGACAGGGGATGGCCTATGGCTACACCTTC. Translation: CASSLRQGMAYGYTF.

This clonotype occurred many times. This chain connects TRBV4-1 to TRBJ1-5; 8 bases match TRBD1. Germline V gene sequence: CDR1 MGHRA, CDR2 YSYEKL. After removal of 4 bases from V and 4 bases from J, the junction contained 9 bases not matched to a gene. The CDR3 contains 16 residues. The CDR3 reads CASSLDGQGYNQPQHF. In DNA form, the CDR3 reads TGCGCCAGCAGCCTTGACGGACAGGGCTATAATCAGCCCCAGCATTTT.

This clonotype was seen only a few times. CDR3 loop: CASSRDVTGELFF. The CDR3 bases are TGTGCCAGCAGCCGGGACGTTACCGGGGAGCTGTTTTTT. This chain connects TRBV3-1 to TRBJ2-2; D may match TRBD1 or TRBD2 (5 bases each). Trimming stripped 4 bases from V and 5 bases from J, with 8 bases between. CDR3 length: 13 residues. Germline CDR1 is LGHDT and CDR2 is YNNKEL (reference sequence).

The sample holds many counts of this clonotype. The chain employs TRBV7-2 and TRBJ1-5; D not certain. Trimming cost V 5 bases and J 3 bases, with 8 bases left between them. CDR1 is SGHTA and CDR2 is FQGNSA in the germline V gene. This CDR3 has 13 residues. CDR3 sequence: CASSNSFNQPQHF. DNA for the CDR3: TGTGCCAGCAGCAACAGCTTCAATCAGCCCCAGCATTTT.

This sequence joins TRBV5-6 and TRBJ2-3; TRBD2 matches 7 bases. The junction had 9 bases not matched to a gene; V was cut back by 2 bases and J by 3 bases. Per germline, CDR1 SGHDT and CDR2 YYEEEE. The CDR3 is made up of 16 amino acids. The CDR3 reads CASSFSVGGRTDTQYF. CDR3 nucleotide sequence: TGTGCCAGCAGCTTTTCCGTCGGGGGGAGGACAGATACGCAGTATTTT.

The rearrangement links TRBV5-4 to TRBJ2-3; D is possibly TRBD2 (5 bases). The CDR3 spans 16 residues. Germline-derived CDR1 and CDR2 are SGHNT and YYREEE (reference sequence). Trimming took 4 bases from V and 3 from J, leaving 18 bases between them. The CDR3 nucleotides read TGTGCCAGCAGCGATCCTAGCATCGCCGTAACAGATACGCAGTATTTT. Protein product: CASSDPSIAVTDTQYF.